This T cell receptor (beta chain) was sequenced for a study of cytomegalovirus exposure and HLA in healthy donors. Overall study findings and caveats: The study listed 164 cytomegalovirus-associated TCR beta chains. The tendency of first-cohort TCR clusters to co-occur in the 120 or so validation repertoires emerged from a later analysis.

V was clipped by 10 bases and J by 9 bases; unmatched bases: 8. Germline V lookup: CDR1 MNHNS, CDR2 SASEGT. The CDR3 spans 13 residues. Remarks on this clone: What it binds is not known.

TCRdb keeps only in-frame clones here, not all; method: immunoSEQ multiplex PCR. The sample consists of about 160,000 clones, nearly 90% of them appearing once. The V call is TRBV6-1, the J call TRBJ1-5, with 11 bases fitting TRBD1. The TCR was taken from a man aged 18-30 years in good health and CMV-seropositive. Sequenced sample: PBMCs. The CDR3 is CATGTGGRLPQHF. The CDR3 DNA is TGTGCCACAGGGACAGGGGGACGTCTGCCCCAGCATTTT.